This TCR beta chain is from a study of blood T cell repertoires in COVID-19. For the study at large: Sites across the United States, Italy and Spain contributed samples from acute and convalescent COVID-19. The analysed material was cDNA or gDNA that came from T cells, B-cell-depleted T cells, or PBMCs.

Germline assignment: CDR1 MNHEY and CDR2 SVGAGI. This CDR3 has 13 residues. Trimming at V came to 4 bases and at J to 6 bases, leaving 6 bases not matched to a gene. Study processing details: Estimates of nucleated cell counts were drawn from the amplification of reference gene primers. Profiled with immunoSEQ multiplex PCR; TCRdb holds only in-frame clones, not every one. D and trimming were read from the DNA, whereas the V and J calls and clone size are those reported in that table. The sample lists nearly 100,000 clones; 80% to 90% were seen once. The clonotype originates from a man aged 80 or over with acute or convalescent COVID-19. The sample was peripheral blood. The rearrangement joins TRBV6-5 to TRBJ2-7; the match to TRBD2 covers 7 bases. The CDR3: CASSSSRGSEQYF. The CDR3 region has the DNA TGTGCCAGCAGTTCCTCGCGGGGGAGCGAGCAGTACTTC.